Listed here are 18 T cell receptor beta chains from one sample, sequenced in a study of OX40 agonist ivuxolimab in advanced cancers. Profiled with immunoSEQ multiplex PCR; TCRdb holds only in-frame clones, not every one. The sample lists roughly 77,000 clones, about 85% occurring once. The sequencing here drew on CD4+ or CD8+ T cells sorted from blood, taken in a trial of the OX40 agonist ivuxolimab. Source of these receptors: an adult with an advanced solid tumor such as melanoma, head and neck, liver or kidney cancer.

This rearrangement joins TRBV5-4 to TRBJ2-3, with TRBD2 identical over 7 bases. Germline V gene lookup returns CDR1 SGHNT and CDR2 YYREEE (reference sequence). This CDR3 region has 14 residues. The V gene end was trimmed by 2 bases and the J gene end by 4 bases; junction bases not matched to a gene: 4. The CDR3 nucleotides read TGTGCCAGCAGCTTAGCGGGGAGTTCAGATACGCAGTATTTT. This gives the protein CASSLAGSSDTQYF.

This chain joins TRBV5-1 and TRBJ1-3; 11 bases are a match to TRBD1. V shed 4 bases and J 3 bases; nucleotides not matched to a gene: 6. This CDR3 comprises 16 residues. The V gene's germline CDR1 is SGHRS and CDR2 YFSETQ. The CDR3 DNA is TGCGCCAGCAGCGCGGGACAGGGGGTTCTTGGAAACACCATATATTTT. This translates into CASSAGQGVLGNTIYF.

This clone was observed once. The chain carries TRBV6-1 and TRBJ2-2; D is possibly TRBD1 or TRBD2 (6 bases each). The germline V gene has CDR1 MNHNS and CDR2 SASEGT. CDR3 length: 15 residues. V was trimmed by 7 bases and J by 4 bases, leaving 16 bases between them. CDR3 coding DNA: TGTGCCAGCACCCACTGGGGGGACACCACCGGGGAGCTGTTTTTT. This translates into CASTHWGDTTGELFF.

V is TRBV4-1 and J is TRBJ1-2; 7 nucleotides agree with TRBD1. With V trimmed by 4 bases and J by 4 bases, 6 bases remained unmatched. Germline loops: CDR1 MGHRA, CDR2 YSYEKL. This CDR3 region has 14 residues. CDR3 protein: CASSPPDRTYGYTF. The CDR3 DNA sequence: TGCGCCAGCAGCCCACCGGACAGGACCTATGGCTACACCTTC.

The chain couples TRBV5-6 to TRBJ2-3; D call uncertain. Germline V gene lookup returns CDR1 SGHDT and CDR2 YYEEEE. Trimming took 5 bases from V and 13 from J, leaving 20 bases between them. This CDR3 is built from 13 residues. The CDR3 DNA reads TGTGCCAGCAGGCCCAAGGATGGTGCGCTTGAGTATTTT. The encoded protein is CASRPKDGALEYF.

The J gene is TRBJ1-1, the V gene TRBV4-2; TRBD1 aligns across 9 bases. This CDR3 has 16 amino acids. CDR1 is LGHNA, CDR2 YNFKEQ, per germline. Losses at the gene ends were 0 bases for V and 11 bases for J; bases not matched to a gene: 13. Here the CDR3 DNA reads TGTGCCAGCAGCCAAGATGTGGGACAGGGACCCATCGGGGCTTTCTTT. Its protein product is CASSQDVGQGPIGAFF.

The CDR3 reads CASSSSSGNTIYF. DNA of the CDR3: TGCGCCAGCTCTTCCAGCTCTGGAAACACCATATATTTT. The chain recombines TRBV5-1 with TRBJ1-3; D unclear. The V and J ends lost 7 bases and 0 bases respectively, with 8 bases between them. The CDR3 has 13 amino acids. Germline loops: CDR1 SGHRS, CDR2 YFSETQ. Complete variable domain (other parts from reference TRBV5-1 and TRBJ1-3): KAGVTQTPRYLIKTRGQQVTLSCSPISGHRSVSWYQQTPGQGLQFLFEYFSETQRNKGNFPGRFSGRQFSNSRSEMNVSTLELGDSALYLCASSSSSGNTIYFGEGSWLTVV.

This sequence joins TRBV27 and TRBJ2-1, with 14 bases matching TRBD2. Germline CDR1 MNHEY, CDR2 SMNVEV (reference sequence). Losses at the gene ends were 6 bases for V and 7 bases for J; bases not matched to a gene: 14. This CDR3 has 18 residues. DNA for the CDR3: TGTGCCAGCAGACCCGGGACTAGCGGGAGAACTGGGGGGAATGAGCAGTTCTTC. Amino acid sequence: CASRPGTSGRTGGNEQFF.

The gene calls are TRBV28 and TRBJ2-7; TRBD2 aligns across 12 bases. CDR3 length equals 13 residues. Trimming at V came to 5 bases and at J to 5 bases, leaving 1 base not matched to a gene. Per germline, CDR1 MDHEN and CDR2 SYDVKM. The CDR3 loop is CASSTSGRNEQYF. The CDR3 coding sequence is TGTGCCAGCAGTACTAGCGGGAGGAACGAGCAGTACTTC. Full variable domain (missing parts from reference TRBV28 and TRBJ2-7): DVKVTQSSRYLVKRTGEKVFLECVQDMDHENMFWYRQDPGLGLRLIYFSYDVKMKEKGDIPEGYSVSREKKERFSLILESASTNQTSMYLCASSTSGRNEQYFGPGTRLTVT.

This sequence joins TRBV19 and TRBJ1-1, with D possibly TRBD1 on 5 matching bases. The V gene's germline CDR1 is LNHDA and CDR2 SQIVND (reference sequence). Deletions cut 1 base from V and 4 bases from J, with 13 bases between. This CDR3 comprises 15 residues. CDR3 in DNA: TGTGCCAGTAGTATAGGGCGGGGCTGGAGCACTGAAGCTTTCTTT. Its translation is CASSIGRGWSTEAFF.

V usage is TRBV19 and J usage is TRBJ2-7; 9 bases fit TRBD2. The CDR3 loop spans 14 amino acids. Trimming at V came to 3 bases and at J to 1 base, leaving 1 base not matched to a gene. Germline V gene lookup returns CDR1 LNHDA and CDR2 SQIVND (reference sequence). CDR3: CASSMREGSYEQYF. CDR3 nucleotide sequence: TGTGCCAGTAGTATGCGGGAGGGTTCCTACGAGCAGTACTTC.

On this clone: One end of the junction varies from germline; a read error may be responsible. V is TRBV4-3 and J is TRBJ1-2; TRBD1 is a possible D gene (5 bases). Germline V gene data show CDR1 as LGHNA and CDR2 as YSLEER. The CDR3 sequence is 16 residues long. CDR3 nucleotides: TGCGCCAGCAGCCAAGATGGGGTTCCGGGGCGCTATGGCTGCACCTTC. Translation gives CASSQDGVPGRYGCTF.

The chain links TRBV4-1 to TRBJ2-1, with a possible D match to TRBD2 (7 bases). The CDR3 extends over 19 amino acids. V gave up 2 bases and J gave up 2 bases, with 22 bases separating them. Germline V gene lookup returns CDR1 MGHRA and CDR2 YSYEKL. DNA for the CDR3: TGCGCCAGCAGCCAACGAGACCCCCGGGGGGCTAGCGCCTACAATGAGCAGTTCTTC. Translation gives CASSQRDPRGASAYNEQFF.

The chain is built from TRBV6-9 and TRBJ1-2; D possibly corresponds to TRBD1 (5 bases). CDR1 is MNHGY and CDR2 is SVAAGI in the germline V gene. There are 14 residues in the CDR3. Between the trimmed V and J ends, which lost 4 bases and 6 bases, there was a span of 15 bases. CDR3 protein: CASSSFRDFDGYTF. The CDR3 DNA reads as TGTGCCAGCAGTTCGTTCCGGGACTTTGATGGCTACACCTTC.

The rearrangement links TRBV7-2 to TRBJ1-5, with 7 bases lining up with TRBD1. Germline CDR1 and CDR2: SGHTA and FQGNSA. The CDR3 loop spans 12 amino acids. Losses at the gene ends were 5 bases for V and 7 bases for J; bases not matched to a gene: 2. The CDR3 region is CASSPRGQPQHF. CDR3 DNA: TGTGCCAGCAGCCCCAGGGGGCAGCCCCAGCATTTT.

CDR3 protein: CASSLNTGAYEQYF. The CDR3 DNA reads as TGTGCCAGCAGCTTGAACACAGGGGCCTACGAGCAGTACTTC. The V and J genes are TRBV11-3 and TRBJ2-7; 7 nucleotides agree with TRBD1. Germline CDR1 is SGHNT and CDR2 is YENEEA. This CDR3 has 14 amino acids. Losses at the gene ends were 3 bases for V and 2 bases for J; bases not matched to a gene: 4.

Only one count was recorded for this clone. Being one base from a much bigger clone, this may be a read error. The sample has other DNA sequences that encode this CDR3 too. V and J are TRBV6-1 and TRBJ1-3; D ambiguous. Germline V gene data show CDR1 as MNHNS and CDR2 as SASEGT. The CDR3 contains 19 residues. CDR3 DNA sequence: TGTGCTAGCAGTGAAATTGGGGTTACCTTGGAATTATCTGGAAACACCATATATTTT. This translates into CASSEIGVTLELSGNTIYF.

The CDR3 loop is CASSLGAGINNEQFF. The CDR3, as DNA: TGCGCCAGCAGCTTGGGCGCGGGGATCAATAATGAGCAGTTCTTC. J is TRBJ2-1 and V is TRBV5-1; tentative D call: TRBD2 (6 bases). Looked up from germline, CDR1 is SGHRS and CDR2 is YFSETQ. Trimming pared 0 bases from V and 7 bases from J, leaving 14 bases between. The CDR3 is 15 residues long.